Reported below is one T cell receptor (beta chain). Its antigen is unidentified. Primers for the PCR totalled 60 Vbeta and 13 Jbeta. In the authors' workflow: A follow-up analysis tallied some 80 million unique TCR beta chains, roughly 11 million shared. The method was immunoSEQ multiplex PCR; TCRdb's version includes in-frame clones alone and lacks a portion of them. V and J calls and clone size are given by that table; D and trimming were obtained from the DNA. The data contain over 50,000 clones, roughly 83% of them seen just once; the ten biggest clones take up around 1.7%. The sample is drawn from a study of cytomegalovirus exposure and HLA in healthy donors. On the study more broadly: From donors who were HLA-typed, an early data release held about 89 million unique TCRs. Findings and limits, study-wide: Previous analysis showed most TCR beta V segments were productive about 90% or about 30% of the time. TCR beta sequences reportedly predicted the HLA-A and HLA-B alleles of most subjects accurately.

The CDR3 extends over 15 amino acids. Deletions cut 0 bases from V and 0 bases from J, with 8 bases between. Germline CDR1 and CDR2: SGHNT and YENEEA. The sample taken for sequencing was PBMCs. The rearrangement uses TRBV11-3 and TRBJ1-1, with no clear D. The sequence was obtained from a man aged 40-55 years in good health and CMV-seronegative. The CDR3 protein is CASSLDPRMNTEAFF. CDR3 bases: TGTGCCAGCAGCTTAGATCCGCGCATGAACACTGAAGCTTTCTTT.